These 6 T cell receptor beta chains were all obtained from the same sample, sequenced in a study of CD8 T cells in Susac syndrome. An input of about 0.5 to 1 ug of RNA was subjected to reverse transcription using random hexamers. TCRdb reanalysed the immunoSEQ multiplex PCR reads using MiXCR and keeps one entry per CDR3 protein. The sample lists roughly 110,000 distinct CDR3 sequences, 94% occurring once. Sequenced: CD8+ T cells from PBMCs. The source is a human donor with Susac syndrome.

The V call is TRBV27, the J call TRBJ1-4; D remains unclear. The V end was cut by 2 bases, the J end by 7 bases, with 14 bases between. Germline CDR1 reads MNHEY; CDR2 reads SMNVEV (reference sequence). The CDR3 sequence is 15 residues long. The CDR3, as DNA: TGTGCCAGCAGTTTACTCTCCGGAGGGAGTGAAAAACTGTTTTTT. It yields the protein CASSLLSGGSEKLFF.

The chain combines TRBV12-5 with TRBJ1-1; the D gene is possibly TRBD1 (6 bases). The germline CDR1 and CDR2 sequences are LGHNT and FRNRAP. Deletions cut 0 bases from V and 6 bases from J, with 8 bases between. The CDR3 sequence is 13 residues long. The CDR3 nucleotides read TGTGCTAGTGGTTTGGTCGAGGGGGCTGAAGCTTTCTTT. It codes for CASGLVEGAEAFF.

The chain joins TRBV20-1 to TRBJ2-1; D gene ambiguous. V lost 0 bases and J lost 4, with 16 bases in between. The CDR3 is 16 residues long. CDR1 and CDR2 from the germline V gene are DFQATT and SNEGSKA (reference sequence). CDR3: CSARDLKGGQYNEQFF. The CDR3 DNA sequence: TGCAGTGCTAGAGATCTTAAGGGCGGCCAGTACAATGAGCAGTTCTTC.

The chain is built from TRBV19 and TRBJ1-1; 8 nucleotides agree with TRBD1. V gave up 6 bases and J gave up 2 bases; unmatched junction bases: 5. The length of the CDR3 is 14 residues. Germline CDR1 LNHDA, CDR2 SQIVND (reference sequence). CDR3 sequence reads: CASRVQGENTEAFF. CDR3 DNA: TGTGCCAGTAGGGTACAGGGGGAAAACACTGAAGCTTTCTTT. Filled out from reference TRBV19 and TRBJ1-1, the complete variable domain reads DGGITQSPKYLFRKEGQNVTLSCEQNLNHDAMYWYRQDPGQGLRLIYYSQIVNDFQKGDIAEGYSVSREKKESFPLTVTSAQKNPTAFYLCASRVQGENTEAFFGQGTRLTVV.

V usage is TRBV20-1 and J usage is TRBJ1-5; a possible D gene is TRBD1 (5 bases). V was trimmed by 6 bases and J by 0 bases, leaving 15 bases between them. This CDR3 is built from 15 residues. CDR1 DFQATT and CDR2 SNEGSKA come from the germline V gene (reference sequence). This CDR3 is CSAAPGEVSNQPQHF. For the CDR3, the DNA is TGCAGTGCCGCACCGGGGGAGGTTAGCAATCAGCCCCAGCATTTT.

The chain links TRBV7-9 to TRBJ2-3; the D gene is possibly TRBD2 (6 bases). CDR3 length equals 13 residues. Germline-derived CDR1 and CDR2 are SEHNR and FQNEAQ (reference sequence). Trimming left V 9 bases short and J 2 bases short, with 12 bases between. The CDR3, as DNA: TGTGCCAGTCAGGGCGGGACCACAGATACGCAGTATTTT. Amino acid sequence: CASQGGTTDTQYF.